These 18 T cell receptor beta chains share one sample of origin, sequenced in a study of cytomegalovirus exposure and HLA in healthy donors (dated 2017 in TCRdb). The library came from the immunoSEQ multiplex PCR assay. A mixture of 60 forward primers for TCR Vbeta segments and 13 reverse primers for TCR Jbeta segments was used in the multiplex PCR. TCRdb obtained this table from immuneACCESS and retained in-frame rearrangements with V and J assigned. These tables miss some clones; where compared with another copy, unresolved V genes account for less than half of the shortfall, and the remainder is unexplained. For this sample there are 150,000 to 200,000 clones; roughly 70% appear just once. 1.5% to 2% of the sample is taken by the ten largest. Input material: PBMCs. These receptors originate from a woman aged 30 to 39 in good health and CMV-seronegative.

The CDR3 here is CASSVGGGLNQPQHF. In DNA, the CDR3 is TGTGCCAGCAGCGTAGGCGGGGGGCTCAATCAGCCCCAGCATTTT. The chain joins TRBV9 to TRBJ1-5; a weak D match, TRBD1 (6 bases). V gave up 0 bases and J gave up 3 bases, with 10 bases separating them. The V gene's germline CDR1 is SGDLS and CDR2 YYNGEE. This CDR3 is built from 15 residues.

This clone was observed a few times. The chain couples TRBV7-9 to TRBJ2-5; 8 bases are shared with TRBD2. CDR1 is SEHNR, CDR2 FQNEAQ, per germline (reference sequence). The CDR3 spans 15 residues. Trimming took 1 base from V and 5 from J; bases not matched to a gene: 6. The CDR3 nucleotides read TGTGCCAGCAGCTTAGATGGCGGGAGGCTTGAGACCCAGTACTTC. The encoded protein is CASSLDGGRLETQYF. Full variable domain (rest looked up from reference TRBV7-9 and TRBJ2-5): DTGVSQNPRHKITKRGQNVTFRCDPISEHNRLYWYRQTLGQGPEFLTYFQNEAQLEKSRLLSDRFSAERPKGSFSTLEIQRTEQGDSAMYLCASSLDGGRLETQYFGPGTRLLVL.

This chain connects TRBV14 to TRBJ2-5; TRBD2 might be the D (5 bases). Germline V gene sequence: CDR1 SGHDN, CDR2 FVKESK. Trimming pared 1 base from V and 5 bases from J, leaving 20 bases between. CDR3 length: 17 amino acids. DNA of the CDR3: TGTGCCAGCAGCCAAGTCGCATTCGGGCCACGAGGGGAGACCCAGTACTTC. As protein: CASSQVAFGPRGETQYF.

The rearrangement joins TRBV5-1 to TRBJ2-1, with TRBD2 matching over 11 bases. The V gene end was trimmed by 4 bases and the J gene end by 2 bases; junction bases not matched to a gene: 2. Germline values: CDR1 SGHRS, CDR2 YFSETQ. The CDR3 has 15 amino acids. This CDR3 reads CASSPSGGTYNEQFF. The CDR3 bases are TGCGCCAGCAGCCCTAGCGGGGGGACCTACAATGAGCAGTTCTTC.

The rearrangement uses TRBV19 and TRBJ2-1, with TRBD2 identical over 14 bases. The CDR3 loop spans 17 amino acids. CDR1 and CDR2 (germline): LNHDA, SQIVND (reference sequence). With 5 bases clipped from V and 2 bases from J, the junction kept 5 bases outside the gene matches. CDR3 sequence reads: CASSPTTSGRAYNEQFF. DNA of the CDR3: TGTGCCAGTAGTCCAACGACTAGCGGGAGGGCCTACAATGAGCAGTTCTTC.

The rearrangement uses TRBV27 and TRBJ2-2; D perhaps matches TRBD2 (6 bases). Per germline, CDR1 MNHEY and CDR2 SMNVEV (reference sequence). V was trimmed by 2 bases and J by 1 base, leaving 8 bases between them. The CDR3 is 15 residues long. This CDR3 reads CASSLMGGNTGELFF. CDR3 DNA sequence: TGTGCCAGCAGTTTAATGGGGGGGAACACCGGGGAGCTGTTTTTT.

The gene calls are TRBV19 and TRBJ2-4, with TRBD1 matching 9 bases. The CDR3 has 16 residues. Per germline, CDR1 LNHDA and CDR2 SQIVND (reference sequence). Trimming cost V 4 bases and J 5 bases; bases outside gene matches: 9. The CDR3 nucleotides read TGTGCCAGTAGTACCTTCGGGACAGGGCTAGAAAACATTCAGTACTTC. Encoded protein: CASSTFGTGLENIQYF.

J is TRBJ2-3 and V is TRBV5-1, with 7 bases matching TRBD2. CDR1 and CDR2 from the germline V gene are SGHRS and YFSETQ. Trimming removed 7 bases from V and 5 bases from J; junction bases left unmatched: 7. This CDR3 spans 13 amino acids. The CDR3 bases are TGCGCCAGCTTTGACGGGAGGAGAGATACGCAGTATTTT. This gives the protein CASFDGRRDTQYF.

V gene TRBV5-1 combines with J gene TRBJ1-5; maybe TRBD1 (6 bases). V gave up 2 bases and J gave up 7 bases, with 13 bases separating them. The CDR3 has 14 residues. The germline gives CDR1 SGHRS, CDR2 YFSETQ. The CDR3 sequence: CASSFTGLNQPQHF. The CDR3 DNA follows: TGCGCCAGCAGCTTCACAGGGTTGAACCAGCCCCAGCATTTT.

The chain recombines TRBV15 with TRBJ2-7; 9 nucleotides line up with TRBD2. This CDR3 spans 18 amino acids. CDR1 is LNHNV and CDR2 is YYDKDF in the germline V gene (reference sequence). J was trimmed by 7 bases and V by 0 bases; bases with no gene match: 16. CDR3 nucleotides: TGTGCCACCAGCAGAGATATCGCTAGCGGGAACACCAGTGGAGAGCAGTACTTC. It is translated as CATSRDIASGNTSGEQYF.

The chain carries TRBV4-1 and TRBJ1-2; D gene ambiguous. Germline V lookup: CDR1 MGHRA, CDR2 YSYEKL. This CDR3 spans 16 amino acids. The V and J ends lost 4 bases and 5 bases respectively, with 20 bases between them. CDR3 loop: CASSPNPGGYLYGYTF. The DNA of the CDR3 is TGCGCCAGCAGCCCTAACCCGGGAGGGTATTTATATGGCTACACCTTC.

Written as DNA, the CDR3 is TGTGCCAGCAGCCTAACAGGGGATACGCAGTATTTT. Protein sequence: CASSLTGDTQYF. The chain uses TRBV6-4 and TRBJ2-3; tentative D call: TRBD1 (6 bases). Trimming shortened V by 6 bases and J by 6 bases, and 10 bases separated the two germline ends. Germline V CDR1 and CDR2: MRHNA, SNTAGT. The CDR3 is 12 amino acids.

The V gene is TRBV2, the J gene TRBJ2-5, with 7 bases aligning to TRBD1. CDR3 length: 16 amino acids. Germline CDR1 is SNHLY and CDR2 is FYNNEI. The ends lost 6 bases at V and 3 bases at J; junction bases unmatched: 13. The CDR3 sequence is CASRHPAYRGEETQYF. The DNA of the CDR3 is TGTGCCAGCAGGCATCCGGCATACAGGGGAGAAGAGACCCAGTACTTC.

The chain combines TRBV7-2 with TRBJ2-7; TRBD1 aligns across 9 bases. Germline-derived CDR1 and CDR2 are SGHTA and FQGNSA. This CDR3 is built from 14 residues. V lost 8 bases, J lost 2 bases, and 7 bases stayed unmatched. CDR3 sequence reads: CASSRQGDTYEQYF. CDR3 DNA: TGTGCCAGCTCGAGACAGGGGGACACCTACGAGCAGTACTTC.

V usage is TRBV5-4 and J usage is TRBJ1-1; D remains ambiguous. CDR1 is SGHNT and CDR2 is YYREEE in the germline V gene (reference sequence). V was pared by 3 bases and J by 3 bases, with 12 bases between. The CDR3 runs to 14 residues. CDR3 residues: CASSSERVDTEAFF. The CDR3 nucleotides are TGTGCCAGCAGCTCAGAGAGGGTAGACACTGAAGCTTTCTTT.

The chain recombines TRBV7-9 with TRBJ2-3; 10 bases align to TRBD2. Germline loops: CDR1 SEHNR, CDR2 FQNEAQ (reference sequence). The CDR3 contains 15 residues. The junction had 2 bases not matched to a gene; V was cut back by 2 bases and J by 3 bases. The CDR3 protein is CASSLLAGVTDTQYF. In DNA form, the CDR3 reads TGTGCCAGCAGCTTACTAGCGGGGGTAACAGATACGCAGTATTTT.

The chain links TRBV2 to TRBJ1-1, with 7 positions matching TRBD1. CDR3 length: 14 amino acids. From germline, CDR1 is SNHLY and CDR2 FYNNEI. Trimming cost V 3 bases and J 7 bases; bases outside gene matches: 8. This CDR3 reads CASSDPTGESEAFF. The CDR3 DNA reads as TGTGCCAGCAGTGACCCTACAGGGGAAAGTGAAGCTTTCTTT.

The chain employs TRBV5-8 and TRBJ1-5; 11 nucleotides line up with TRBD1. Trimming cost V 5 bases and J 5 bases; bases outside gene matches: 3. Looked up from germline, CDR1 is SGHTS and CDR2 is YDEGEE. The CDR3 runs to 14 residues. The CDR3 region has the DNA TGTGCCAGCAGAATGGACAGGGGGCATCAGCCCCAGCATTTT. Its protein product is CASRMDRGHQPQHF.